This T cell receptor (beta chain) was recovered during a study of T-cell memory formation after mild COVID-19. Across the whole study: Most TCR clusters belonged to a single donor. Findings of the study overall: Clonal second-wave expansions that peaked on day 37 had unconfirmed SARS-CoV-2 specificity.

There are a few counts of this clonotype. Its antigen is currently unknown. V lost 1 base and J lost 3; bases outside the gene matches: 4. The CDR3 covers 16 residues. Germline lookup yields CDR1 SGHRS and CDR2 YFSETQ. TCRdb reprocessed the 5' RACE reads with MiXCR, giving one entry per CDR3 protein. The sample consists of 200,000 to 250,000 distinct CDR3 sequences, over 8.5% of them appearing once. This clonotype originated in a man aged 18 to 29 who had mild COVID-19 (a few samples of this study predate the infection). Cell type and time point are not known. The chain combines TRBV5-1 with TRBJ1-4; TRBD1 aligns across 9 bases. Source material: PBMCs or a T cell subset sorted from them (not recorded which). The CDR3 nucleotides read TGCGCCAGCAGCTTGAATGGACAGGGGCCTAATGAAAAACTGTTTTTT. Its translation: CASSLNGQGPNEKLFF.